This T cell receptor beta chain was sequenced in a study of T cells expressing NK-cell markers. The CDR3 is made up of 15 amino acids. The V gene's germline CDR1 is MGHDK and CDR2 SYGVNS. TCRdb reprocessed the 5' RACE reads; each CDR3 protein has one entry and no DNA is given. The table lists roughly 380,000 distinct CDR3 sequences. The chain is built from TRBV25-1 and TRBJ2-1; TCRdb picks TRBD2, but there is no DNA to check that call. The clonotype originates from a man aged 18-70 years in good health. Sequencing was carried out using blood T cells: a sorted CD56 or NKG2C T cell subset, CD4+ or CD8+ T cells, or bulk PBMC T cells (not recorded which). The CDR3 loop reads CASRHGTSSYNEQFF.